This T cell receptor beta chain was recovered during a study of shared clonotypes between healthy human individuals. CD45RO-negative CD8 cells positively selected for CCR7 made up the naive population, which excluded terminally differentiated effector memory CD45RA+ cells. An even split of each subset's genomic DNA across several immunoSEQ plates was performed. Original processing notes: With immunoSEQ giving junction-only sequences and no quality scores, filtering differed. The repertoire was sequenced with immunoSEQ multiplex PCR; TCRdb's copy has only in-frame clones and lacks some. V and J calls plus clone size are reproduced from that table; the DNA served to infer D and trimming. The data show more than 500,000 clones, about 95% seen once. Germline CDR1 is SNHLY and CDR2 is FYNNEI. The length of the CDR3 is 14 residues. Trimming at V came to 9 bases and at J to 7 bases, leaving 9 bases not matched to a gene.

This chain joins TRBV2 and TRBJ2-1, with 10 bases aligning to TRBD1. Sequencing used naive CD8+ T cells sorted from blood. This clonotype originated in a young woman in good health. This CDR3 is CASLRDRGFNEQFF. As DNA, the CDR3 is TGTGCCAGTCTCCGGGACAGGGGATTTAATGAGCAGTTCTTC.